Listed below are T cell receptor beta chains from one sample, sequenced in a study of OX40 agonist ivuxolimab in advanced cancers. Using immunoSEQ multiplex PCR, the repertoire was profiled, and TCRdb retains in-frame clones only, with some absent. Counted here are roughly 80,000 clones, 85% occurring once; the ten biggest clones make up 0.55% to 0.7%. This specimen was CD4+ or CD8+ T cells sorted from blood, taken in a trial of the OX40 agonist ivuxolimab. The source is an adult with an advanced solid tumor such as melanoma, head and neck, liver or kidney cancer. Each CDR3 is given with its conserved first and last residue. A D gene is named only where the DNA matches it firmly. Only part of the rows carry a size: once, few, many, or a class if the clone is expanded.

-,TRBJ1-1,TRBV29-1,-,TGCAGCGTTTCGGCCAGCAGGGAGTCTGGAGCTTTCTTT,CSVSASRESGAFF
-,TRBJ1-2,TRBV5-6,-,TGTGCCAGCAGCAAAGCGCCAGGGTGGGATGGCTACACCTTC,CASSKAPGWDGYTF
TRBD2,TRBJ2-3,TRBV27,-,TGTGCCAGCAGTTTGGGGGGGGGAACAGATACGCAGTATTTT,CASSLGGGTDTQYF
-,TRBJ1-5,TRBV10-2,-,TGCGCCAGCAGTGAGTCGGAGGGTAGGCAGCCCCAGCATTTT,CASSESEGRQPQHF
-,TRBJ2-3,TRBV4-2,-,TGTGCCAGCAGCCGGGGCAGGGGAGCAGATACGCAGTATTTT,CASSRGRGADTQYF
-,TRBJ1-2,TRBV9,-,TGTGCCAGCAGCAAACTTAGTCTAGACTATGGCTACACCTTC,CASSKLSLDYGYTF
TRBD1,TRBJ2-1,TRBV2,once,TGTGCCAGCAACGTCGGGACAGGGGAGTCGGGCGAGCAGTTCTTC,CASNVGTGESGEQFF
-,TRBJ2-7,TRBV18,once,TGTGCCAGCTCACCTATAACAGGGTCCGGTGGGTCATACTACGAGCAGTACTTC,CASSPITGSGGSYYEQYF
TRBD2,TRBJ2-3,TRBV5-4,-,TGTGCCAGCAGCAGCAGACTAGCGGGAGGGGATACGCAGTATTTT,CASSSRLAGGDTQYF
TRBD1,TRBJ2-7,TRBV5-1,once,TGCGCCAGCAGCTATACAGGGGACCCCTACGAGCAGTACTTC,CASSYTGDPYEQYF
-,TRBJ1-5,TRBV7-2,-,TGTGCCAGCAGCTCGTTCCCGAGATTGAGCAATCAGCCCCAGCATTTT,CASSSFPRLSNQPQHF
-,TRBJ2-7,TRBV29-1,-,TGCAGCGTTGAAGACCCTCGCAGGGGCTACGAGCAGTACTTC,CSVEDPRRGYEQYF
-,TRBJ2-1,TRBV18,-,TGTGCCAGCTCACCACCGTCCCAAGGCTTGGAGTTCTTC,CASSPPSQGLEFF
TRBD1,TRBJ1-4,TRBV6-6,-,TGTGCCAGCAGCAAGAGACAGGGGGTCGCGGAAAAACTGTTTTTT,CASSKRQGVAEKLFF
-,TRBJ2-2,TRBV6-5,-,TGTGCCAGCAGTTTTACCGGGTCGGGCGGGGAGCTGTTTTTT,CASSFTGSGGELFF
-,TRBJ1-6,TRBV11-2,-,TGTGCCAGCAGCTTAGATCCAGGCCCAAATTCACCCCTCCACTTT,CASSLDPGPNSPLHF
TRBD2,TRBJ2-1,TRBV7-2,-,TGTGCCAGCAGCCCCGCGGGCCAGCGGGGGGGCAGGGAGCAGTTCTTC,CASSPAGQRGGREQFF
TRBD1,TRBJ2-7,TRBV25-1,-,TGTGCCAGCAGTGCGACCGACAGGGGGGCCTACGAGCAGTACTTC,CASSATDRGAYEQYF
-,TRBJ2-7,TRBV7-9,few,TGTGCCAGCAGCCCAGGGGCGGGATACGAGCAGTACTTC,CASSPGAGYEQYF
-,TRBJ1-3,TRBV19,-,TGTGCCAGTGCGAGTCCGGGACACTGGGGAAACACCATATATTTT,CASASPGHWGNTIYF
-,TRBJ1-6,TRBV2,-,TGTGCCAGCAGTGACCTCAGGGCCAGCTATAATTCACCCCTCCACTTT,CASSDLRASYNSPLHF
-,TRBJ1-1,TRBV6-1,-,TGTGCCAGCAGGGACGGGACAATGAACACTGAAGCTTTCTTT,CASRDGTMNTEAFF
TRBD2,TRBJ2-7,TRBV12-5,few,TGTGCTAGTGGTTTGGGACTAGCGGGGCTTCCCGAGCAGTACTTC,CASGLGLAGLPEQYF
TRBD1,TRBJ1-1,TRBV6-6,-,TGTGCCAGCAGCCCGACCGACAGGGTTGGCACTGAAGCTTTCTTT,CASSPTDRVGTEAFF
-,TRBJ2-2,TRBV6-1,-,TGTGCCAGCAGTGAGGGACTCCTTTGGGACACCGGGGAGCTGTTTTTT,CASSEGLLWDTGELFF
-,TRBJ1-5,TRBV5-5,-,TGTGCCAGCAGCTTGCGGGGTCGGGCAGGGGCGTGGGAGCCCCAGCATTTT,CASSLRGRAGAWEPQHF
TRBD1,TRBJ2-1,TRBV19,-,TGTGCCAGTCGGCGACAGGGACAGGGGGCGTCCAATGAGCAGTTCTTC,CASRRQGQGASNEQFF
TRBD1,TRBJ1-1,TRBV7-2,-,TGTGCCAGCAGCGCAACAGGGGGCCGGACTGAAGCTTTCTTT,CASSATGGRTEAFF
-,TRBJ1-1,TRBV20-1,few,TGCAGTGCTGTGGGCACTGAAGCTTTCTTT,CSAVGTEAFF
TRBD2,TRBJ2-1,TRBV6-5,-,TGTGCCAGCAGTTACCCTGGCGGGGGGAGCAATGAGCAGTTCTTC,CASSYPGGGSNEQFF
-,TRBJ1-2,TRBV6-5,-,TGTGCCAGCAATTCGATAAGCGAGGAATACTATGGCTACACCTTC,CASNSISEEYYGYTF
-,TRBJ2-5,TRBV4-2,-,TGTGCCAGCAGCCCAACCGGACAGCTCCAAGAGACCCAGTACTTC,CASSPTGQLQETQYF
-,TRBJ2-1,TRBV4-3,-,TGCGCCAGCAGCCCGGACAGCTCCAGGGATGAGCAGTTCTTC,CASSPDSSRDEQFF
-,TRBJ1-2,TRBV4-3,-,TGCGCCAGCAGCCAAGTACAGGGCGGCTATGGCTACACCTTC,CASSQVQGGYGYTF
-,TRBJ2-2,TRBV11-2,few,TGTGCCAGCAGCTTGGCCGGGGAGCTGTTTTTT,CASSLAGELFF